The 13 T cell receptor beta chains reported below all come from one sample, sequenced in a study of T-cell reconstitution after alpha-beta-depleted transplantation in children. The TCRbeta library was prepared with unique molecular identifiers. TCRdb processed the PCR reads anew with MiXCR; each CDR3 protein has one entry. The sample carries hundreds of thousands of distinct CDR3 sequences, over 10% recorded once. The sequenced sample was PBMCs, mostly from graft donor cells, obtained 360 days after TCRalphabeta/CD19-depleted stem cell transplant. The receptors shown here come from a male patient between 5 and 17 years old who had a stem cell transplant for acute myeloid leukemia, so the T cells may come from the graft donor.

This clonotype was counted only a few times. This chain connects TRBV27 to TRBJ1-3; TRBD1 is a possible D gene (6 bases). The V end was cut by 3 bases, the J end by 4 bases, with 7 bases between. The germline gives CDR1 MNHEY, CDR2 SMNVEV (reference sequence). The length of the CDR3 is 13 residues. This chain's CDR3 is CASSFGQGNTIYF. In DNA form, the CDR3 reads TGTGCCAGCAGTTTCGGACAGGGAAACACCATATATTTT.

The J gene is TRBJ2-1, the V gene TRBV7-2; 8 bases agree with TRBD2. The V gene end was trimmed by 9 bases and the J gene end by 4 bases; junction bases not matched to a gene: 11. Germline V gene lookup returns CDR1 SGHTA and CDR2 FQGNSA. This CDR3 has 15 residues. The CDR3 nucleotides are TGTGCCAGAAGACCACGCCCTAGCGGGTACAATGAGCAGTTCTTC. Protein sequence: CARRPRPSGYNEQFF.

The rearrangement joins TRBV20-1 to TRBJ1-6, with a possible D match to TRBD1 (5 bases). Per the germline V gene, CDR1 is DFQATT and CDR2 is SNEGSKA (reference sequence). The CDR3 covers 16 residues. V shed 0 bases and J shed 10 bases, with 19 bases lying between them. CDR3 loop: CSARDTPAGWRSPLHF. For the CDR3, the DNA is TGCAGTGCTAGAGATACCCCGGCAGGGTGGAGGTCACCCCTCCACTTT.

This clonotype was seen a few times. This chain's CDR3 is CATPGSGRSATQETQYF. The CDR3 region has the DNA TGTGCCACCCCAGGGAGCGGGAGGTCCGCAACCCAAGAGACCCAGTACTTC. The V call is TRBV28, the J call TRBJ2-5; the match to TRBD2 covers 9 bases. The CDR3 contains 17 residues. CDR1 is MDHEN, CDR2 SYDVKM, per germline. Trimming cost V 10 bases and J 1 base; bases outside gene matches: 16.

This clonotype was observed a few times. The rearrangement links TRBV28 to TRBJ2-3; TRBD2 matches 11 bases. CDR3 length: 18 amino acids. V shed 2 bases and J 2 bases; nucleotides not matched to a gene: 9. Germline V CDR1 and CDR2: MDHEN, SYDVKM. The CDR3 nucleotides are TGTGCCAGCAGTTTAGAGACTAGCGGGATCCTGTCCACAGATACGCAGTATTTT. Translated, it gives CASSLETSGILSTDTQYF.

The V gene is TRBV20-1, the J gene TRBJ2-7, with 8 bases that match TRBD1. Germline lookup yields CDR1 DFQATT and CDR2 SNEGSKA (reference sequence). CDR3 length equals 16 residues. With V trimmed by 2 bases and J by 2 bases, 11 bases remained unmatched. Written as DNA, the CDR3 is TGCAGTGCTAGATTTGATGGACAGGGAAGTCCCTACGAGCAGTACTTC. This sequence encodes CSARFDGQGSPYEQYF.

The J gene is TRBJ2-3, the V gene TRBV15, with 9 nucleotides matching TRBD2. CDR1 is LNHNV, CDR2 YYDKDF, per germline (reference sequence). This CDR3 comprises 15 residues. V dropped 1 base and J dropped 6; count of bases not matched to a gene: 5. CDR3 in DNA: TGTGCCACCAGCAGAGGGTTAGCGGGAGAGGATACGCAGTATTTT. This encodes CATSRGLAGEDTQYF. The full variable domain, its missing parts supplied by reference TRBV15 and TRBJ2-3, is DAMVIQNPRYQVTQFGKPVTLSCSQTLNHNVMYWYQQKSSQAPKLLFHYYDKDFNNEADTPDNFQSRRPNTSFCFLDIRSPGLGDTAMYLCATSRGLAGEDTQYFGPGTRLTVL.

The chain carries TRBV10-3 and TRBJ2-7, with TRBD1 identical over 9 bases. CDR1 is ENHRY and CDR2 is SYGVKD in the germline V gene. V lost 4 bases and J lost 2; bases outside the gene matches: 3. This CDR3 is built from 14 residues. CDR3 loop: CAISGTGAAYEQYF. CDR3 DNA: TGTGCCATCAGTGGGACAGGGGCTGCCTACGAGCAGTACTTC.

This clonotype occurred many times. The gene calls are TRBV20-1 and TRBJ2-1; possibly TRBD1 or TRBD2 for D (6 bases each). The length of the CDR3 is 14 residues. V lost 2 bases to trimming and J lost 3 bases, with 11 bases between them. Germline loops: CDR1 DFQATT, CDR2 SNEGSKA (reference sequence). The CDR3 bases are TGCAGTGCTAGAAAAGGGGGACTCTACAATGAGCAGTTCTTC. It codes for CSARKGGLYNEQFF.

The rearrangement uses TRBV15 and TRBJ2-5; D unresolved. The CDR3 sequence is 17 residues long. Germline CDR1 is LNHNV and CDR2 is YYDKDF (reference sequence). Trimming removed 3 bases from V and 0 bases from J, with 17 bases in between. The CDR3 nucleotides are TGTGCCACCAGCAGTCCGAACCACGGCGAGTACCAAGAGACCCAGTACTTC. Its translation is CATSSPNHGEYQETQYF.

This clonotype was seen a few times. V usage is TRBV5-1 and J usage is TRBJ2-7; D ambiguous. Per germline, CDR1 SGHRS and CDR2 YFSETQ. The V and J ends lost 4 bases and 2 bases respectively, with 13 bases between them. CDR3 length: 14 amino acids. CDR3 sequence reads: CASSLRVDPYEQYF. The CDR3 nucleotides read TGCGCCAGCAGCCTTCGGGTAGATCCCTACGAGCAGTACTTC. The variable domain in full, with the rest retrieved from reference TRBV5-1 and TRBJ2-7, is KAGVTQTPRYLIKTRGQQVTLSCSPISGHRSVSWYQQTPGQGLQFLFEYFSETQRNKGNFPGRFSGRQFSNSRSEMNVSTLELGDSALYLCASSLRVDPYEQYFGPGTRLTVT.

The chain carries TRBV20-1 and TRBJ2-7; the match to TRBD2 covers 7 bases. The trim removed 3 bases at V and 2 bases at J, leaving 7 bases unmatched. CDR3 length: 14 amino acids. Looked up from germline, CDR1 is DFQATT and CDR2 is SNEGSKA (reference sequence). CDR3 in amino acids: CSARVRDYTYEQYF. CDR3 sequence (DNA): TGCAGTGCTAGGGTCCGGGACTACACCTACGAGCAGTACTTC.

V and J are TRBV19 and TRBJ2-7, with 11 bases that match TRBD2. Germline values: CDR1 LNHDA, CDR2 SQIVND (reference sequence). The CDR3 extends over 15 amino acids. After removal of 10 bases from V and 5 bases from J, the junction contained 13 bases not matched to a gene. The CDR3 sequence is CATRGTSGSFHEQYF. For the CDR3, the DNA is TGTGCCACCAGGGGTACTAGCGGGAGCTTCCACGAGCAGTACTTC.